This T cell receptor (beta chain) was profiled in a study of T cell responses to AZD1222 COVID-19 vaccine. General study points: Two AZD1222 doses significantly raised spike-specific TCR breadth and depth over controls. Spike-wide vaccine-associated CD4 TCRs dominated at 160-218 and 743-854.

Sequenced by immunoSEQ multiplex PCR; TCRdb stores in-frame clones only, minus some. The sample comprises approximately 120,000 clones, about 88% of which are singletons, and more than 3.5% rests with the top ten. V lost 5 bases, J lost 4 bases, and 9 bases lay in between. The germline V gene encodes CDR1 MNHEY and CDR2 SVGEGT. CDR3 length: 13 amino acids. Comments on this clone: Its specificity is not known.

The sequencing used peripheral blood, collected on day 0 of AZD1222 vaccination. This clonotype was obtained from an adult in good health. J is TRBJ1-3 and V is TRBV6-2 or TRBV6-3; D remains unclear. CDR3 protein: CASSPGFGNTIYF. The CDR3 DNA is TGTGCCAGCAGTCCGGGGTTCGGAAACACCATATATTTT.